A selection of T cell receptor beta chains follows, all from one sample in a study of blood T cell repertoires in COVID-19. Clones were sequenced by immunoSEQ multiplex PCR, and TCRdb holds only the in-frame ones, with some missing. The sample records roughly 150,000 clones, about four fifths being singletons. Material for sequencing was peripheral blood. The source is a human donor with acute or convalescent COVID-19. The donor label of this sample is uncertain. The CDR3 runs from the conserved cysteine through the conserved F or W. A D gene is named only where the DNA matches it firmly. Clone size is not always given. Where it is, it says once, few, many or a class for expanded clones.

d_call,clone_size,j_call,v_call,cdr3_nt,cdr3_aa
NA,NA,TRBJ1-2,TRBV19,TGTGCCAGTAGTATAGGGGCAGCTAACTATGGCTACACCTTC,CASSIGAANYGYTF
TRBD1,NA,TRBJ1-5,TRBV2,TGTGCCAGCAGTGAAGAGTACAGGGGAGGTCAGCCCCAGCATTTT,CASSEEYRGGQPQHF
NA,NA,TRBJ1-3,TRBV30,TGTGCCTGGAGTGTAAACGGTTACACCATATATTTT,CAWSVNGYTIYF
NA,once,TRBJ1-3,TRBV7-2,TGTGCCAGCAGCTTAGGTGGAGCAGGAAACACCATATATTTT,CASSLGGAGNTIYF
NA,few,TRBJ2-7,TRBV5-4,TGTGCCAGCAGCATAGACAGCTACGAGCAGTACTTC,CASSIDSYEQYF
NA,NA,TRBJ1-2,TRBV7-2,TGTGCCAGCAGGTTAGGCGGCCAGGGGTTCTATGGCTACACCTTC,CASRLGGQGFYGYTF
TRBD1,once,TRBJ1-6,TRBV30,TGTGCCTGGGACAGGGGTCTGGGAAGTAATTCACCCCTCCACTTT,CAWDRGLGSNSPLHF
TRBD2,NA,TRBJ2-7,TRBV7-2,TGTGCCAGCAGCGAAAGAGCCGGGACTAGCTCCTACGAGCAGTACTTC,CASSERAGTSSYEQYF
NA,NA,TRBJ1-1,TRBV18,TGTGCCAGCTCGCCAGACAGGTTTTACACTGAAGCTTTCTTT,CASSPDRFYTEAFF
NA,NA,TRBJ2-1,TRBV7-2,TGTGCCAGCAGCTTATGGGCAGGGGGGTACAATGAGCAGTTCTTC,CASSLWAGGYNEQFF
TRBD1,NA,TRBJ1-2,TRBV18,TGTGCCAGCTCACCACGACAGACAGGGGTCTATGGCTACACCTTC,CASSPRQTGVYGYTF
NA,few,TRBJ1-1,TRBV5-1,TGCGCCAGCAGCGCGAGGGAGGTGGGGAACACTGAAGCTTTCTTT,CASSAREVGNTEAFF
TRBD1,few,TRBJ1-6,TRBV9,TGTGCCAGCAGCGTAGCTGACGGACAGGCTTATAATTCACCCCTCCACTTT,CASSVADGQAYNSPLHF
TRBD1,once,TRBJ1-2,TRBV7-6,TGTGCCAGCAGCTTAGCAACAGGGGATAACTATGGCTACACCTTC,CASSLATGDNYGYTF
NA,NA,TRBJ1-1,TRBV30,TGTGCCACAGGAGATTCAGGAGTGGCTTTCTTT,CATGDSGVAFF
NA,NA,TRBJ2-5,TRBV4-1,TGCGCCAGCAGCCAAGGTCCAGGGGGGGAGACCCAGTACTTC,CASSQGPGGETQYF
NA,once,TRBJ1-6,TRBV19,TGTGCCAGTTCCGGGGGGCAGGATAATTCACCCCTCCACTTT,CASSGGQDNSPLHF
TRBD1,NA,TRBJ1-6,TRBV15,TGTGCCACCAGCAGAGAGGGACAGGGGGAAGCCTCCTATAATTCACCCCTCCACTTT,CATSREGQGEASYNSPLHF
TRBD1,NA,TRBJ2-7,TRBV6-5,TGTGCCAGCAGATACACGGGTGGGACAGGGTCCTACGAGCAGTACTTC,CASRYTGGTGSYEQYF
NA,few,TRBJ1-2,TRBV11-1,TGTGCCAGCAGCCCGTCCCAGCGGGGCTACACCTTC,CASSPSQRGYTF
NA,NA,TRBJ2-5,TRBV12-5,TGTGCTAGTGGTTTGGATTCAGGGACCCAGTACTTC,CASGLDSGTQYF
TRBD1,once,TRBJ2-3,TRBV9,TGTGCCAGCAGCGTTTCGACAGGGGGTCCAGATACGCAGTATTTT,CASSVSTGGPDTQYF
NA,NA,TRBJ1-5,TRBV21-1,TGTGCCCGCAACCGGGACAGGGAGAGAGTAAGCAATCAGCCCCAGCATTTT,CARNRDRERVSNQPQHF
TRBD1,NA,TRBJ1-5,TRBV3-1/TRBV3-2,TGTGCCAGCAGCCTGGACAGGGGAAATCAGCCCCAGCATTTT,CASSLDRGNQPQHF
TRBD1,once,TRBJ1-4,TRBV5-1,TGCGCCAGCAGCTGGACAGGTTCTGCAACTAATGAAAAACTGTTTTTT,CASSWTGSATNEKLFF
NA,NA,TRBJ2-1,TRBV3-1/TRBV3-2,TGTGCCAGCAGCCAAGAGGTGACACCGCGAGGGGAGCAGTTCTTC,CASSQEVTPRGEQFF
NA,once,TRBJ2-5,TRBV15,TGTGCCACCAGCAGAGAACCGGGGAAGACCCAGTACTTC,CATSREPGKTQYF
TRBD1,NA,TRBJ2-7,TRBV16,TGTGCCAGCAGCCCGGGACAGAACTACGAGCAGTACTTC,CASSPGQNYEQYF
TRBD1,NA,TRBJ2-1,TRBV5-4,TGTGCCAGCCGACAGGGGGCGCGGGATGAGCAGTTCTTC,CASRQGARDEQFF
NA,NA,TRBJ2-5,TRBV5-1,TGCGCCTGCGGGGGAATGGGTCTTCAGGGGGAGACCCAGTACTTC,CACGGMGLQGETQYF
NA,NA,TRBJ2-5,TRBV4-3,TGCGCCAGCAGCCAAAATTCCAGGGGATCGGAGACCCAGTACTTC,CASSQNSRGSETQYF
NA,once,TRBJ1-4,TRBV5-5,TGTGCCAGCAGCTTGGAAGGGGGGGTCGGTGAAAAACTGTTTTTT,CASSLEGGVGEKLFF
NA,NA,TRBJ1-4,TRBV10-3,TGTGCCACCAGGTCAGCTAATGAAAAACTGTTTTTT,CATRSANEKLFF
NA,NA,TRBJ1-4,TRBV11-2,TGTGCCAGCAGCTTAGATGGGGCAGAGATTATAAAACTGTTTTTT,CASSLDGAEIIKLFF
TRBD1,NA,TRBJ1-6,TRBV7-8,TGTGCCAGCAGCTTAGTCGCACAGGGGGATTCACCCCTCCACTTT,CASSLVAQGDSPLHF
TRBD1,NA,TRBJ1-2,TRBV6-5,TGTGCCAGCAGTTACTCACGGACAGGGGGAACCTATGGCTACACCTTC,CASSYSRTGGTYGYTF
TRBD1,once,TRBJ2-7,TRBV2,TGTGCCAGCAGTCCCGGGACAGGGCCTTACGAGCAGTACTTC,CASSPGTGPYEQYF
TRBD1,NA,TRBJ1-2,TRBV9,TGTGCCAGCAGCGTAACGCCGGACAGGGGCATCGGCTACACCTTC,CASSVTPDRGIGYTF
TRBD2,once,TRBJ2-2,TRBV9,TGTGCCAGCAGCCTTAGCGGGGGGGCCGCGAGCACCGGGGAGCTGTTTTTT,CASSLSGGAASTGELFF
TRBD1,NA,TRBJ1-2,TRBV5-1,TGCGCCAGCAGCCAGGGACAGGGCACAGGGGGCTACACCTTC,CASSQGQGTGGYTF
NA,NA,TRBJ2-5,TRBV29-1,TGCAGCGTTGCCGGGAGTCAAGAGACCCAGTACTTC,CSVAGSQETQYF